This entry concerns a single TCR beta chain. The antigen remains unidentified. The data derive from a study of T cell therapy after organ transplantation. Sequencing was performed with immunoSEQ multiplex PCR; in TCRdb, only in-frame clones are kept and a portion is missing. Of a few thousand clones in the sample, under 75% were seen once. The CDR3 is made up of 14 amino acids. The V segment lost 5 bases and the J segment 9 bases; nucleotides outside the gene matches: 13. Looked up from germline, CDR1 is SGHAT and CDR2 is FQDESV (reference sequence). Time point in this sample: 20-29 weeks after completion of therapy.

The sequence was obtained from a human patient who had received a solid organ transplant and had CMV disease. The graft donor may have given rise to some T cells. Source: CD8+ T cells from blood, taken after autologous CMV-specific T cell therapy. The chain recombines TRBV11-1 with TRBJ2-7, with 7 bases matching TRBD1. The CDR3 loop reads CASSRRDSGNGQYF. Here the CDR3 DNA reads TGTGCCAGCAGCCGCCGGGACAGCGGAAACGGGCAGTACTTC.